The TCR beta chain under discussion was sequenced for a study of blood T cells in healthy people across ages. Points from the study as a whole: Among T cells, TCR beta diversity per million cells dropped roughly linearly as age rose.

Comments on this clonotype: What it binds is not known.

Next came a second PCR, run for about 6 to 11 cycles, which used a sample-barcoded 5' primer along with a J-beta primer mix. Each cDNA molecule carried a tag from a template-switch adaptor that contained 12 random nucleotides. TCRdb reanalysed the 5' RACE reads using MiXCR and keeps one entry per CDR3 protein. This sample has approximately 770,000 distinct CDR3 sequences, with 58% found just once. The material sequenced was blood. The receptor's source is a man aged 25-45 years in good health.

The DNA for the CDR3 is TGTGCCAGCAGCGAGGGCGCTAGCGGGACAGTCGGGGAGACCCAGTACTTC. Protein sequence: CASSEGASGTVGETQYF. The chain recombines TRBV7-9 with TRBJ2-7, with 9 bases matching TRBD2. The J call may be faulty, since TRBJ2-5 better matches the DNA end. The CDR3 totals 17 residues. CDR1 is SEHNR and CDR2 is FQNEAQ in the germline V gene (reference sequence).